This T cell receptor (beta chain) was observed in a study of CD8+ T cells in alopecia areata. RNA was isolated and reverse transcribed to cDNA, the sequencing template. Assay used: immunoSEQ multiplex PCR; TCRdb lists only in-frame clones, some missing. The table shows 190,000 or so clones, with under 60% occurring only once. Study results and caveats: Baseline CD8+ expansion's link to response remains uncertain, as there was one nonresponder. Normal scalp showed lower clonality than lesional scalp, especially alopecia totalis/universalis. Scalp specimens additionally yield sequences from normal skin's resident alphabeta T cells.

V lost 3 bases and J lost 0, with 20 bases in between. Germline V CDR1 and CDR2: GTSNPN, SVGIG (reference sequence). CDR3 length: 17 amino acids. Treatment meaning: oral pan-JAK inhibitor, 5-10 mg twice daily. About this clone itself: Its antigen remains unidentified.

The genes are TRBV30 and TRBJ1-2; D is unclear. This sequence was found in a human donor with alopecia areata. Here the sequenced sample was CD8+ T cells sorted from blood, taken at week 24, from a patient treated with tofacitinib. The CDR3, as DNA: TGTGCCTGGAGCCGCGGGCAGGAGACATTAGCTAACTATGGCTACACCTTC. This translates into CAWSRGQETLANYGYTF.